Each of the 9 T cell receptor beta chains below was sequenced from the same sample in a study of response to subunit inactivated influenza vaccine. TCRdb reprocessed the RT-PCR reads via MiXCR and lists one record per CDR3 protein. The table has about 480,000 distinct CDR3 sequences, roughly 13% seen once. The specimen was PBMCs from blood, collected about 6 weeks after vaccination. The receptors were gathered from a man aged 45 to 65 who received an inactivated influenza vaccine.

This clonotype appeared a few times. The chain is built from TRBV5-1 and TRBJ2-3; D call uncertain. The CDR3 length is 11 residues. V lost 5 bases, J lost 5 bases, and 6 bases lay in between. Germline loops: CDR1 SGHRS, CDR2 YFSETQ. The CDR3 protein is CASRNRDTQYF. DNA of the CDR3: TGCGCCAGCAGGAACAGAGATACGCAGTATTTT.

The table lists this clonotype with a few counts. This chain connects TRBV9 to TRBJ2-7, with 9 bases lining up with TRBD1. Germline V CDR1 and CDR2: SGDLS, YYNGEE. The J segment lost 2 bases and the V segment lost 0 bases, leaving 3 bases of the junction unmatched. The CDR3 contains 15 residues. The CDR3 protein is CASSVGTGETYEQYF. The CDR3, as DNA: TGTGCCAGCAGCGTAGGGACAGGGGAGACCTACGAGCAGTACTTC.

The rearrangement joins TRBV7-9 to TRBJ1-3, with 7 bases identical to TRBD1. The CDR3 extends over 16 amino acids. Germline trimming cut 5 bases from V and 0 bases from J; bases unmatched to any gene: 7. CDR1 is SEHNR and CDR2 is FQNEAQ in the germline V gene (reference sequence). The CDR3 spells CASSHRDRLSGNTIYF. The CDR3 coding sequence is TGTGCCAGCAGCCATCGGGACAGACTCTCTGGAAACACCATATATTTT.

The rearrangement joins TRBV7-2 to TRBJ2-3, with 10 bases aligning to TRBD2. The germline V gene has CDR1 SGHTA and CDR2 FQGNSA. The junction had 15 bases not matched to a gene; V was cut back by 4 bases and J by 8 bases. CDR3 size: 17 residues. The DNA of the CDR3 is TGTGCCAGCAGCTCTCAGGTAGCGGGGGGCCCATCATTTACGCAGTATTTT. This sequence encodes CASSSQVAGGPSFTQYF.

The table lists this clonotype with a few counts. The chain joins TRBV12-3 or TRBV12-4 to TRBJ1-2; D is unclear. The CDR3 totals 14 residues. The ends were cut back, 2 bases at V and 8 bases at J, with 15 bases in the middle. The CDR3 sequence is CASSLSLDRPGYTF. The CDR3, as DNA: TGTGCCAGCAGTTTAAGTCTAGACCGTCCGGGCTACACCTTC.

The gene calls are TRBV12-3 or TRBV12-4 and TRBJ2-1; no clear D gene. V was trimmed by 0 bases and J by 9 bases, leaving 9 bases between them. The CDR3 length is 13 residues. CDR3 sequence reads: CASSLAPASEQFF. The CDR3 nucleotides read TGTGCCAGCAGTTTAGCCCCTGCCAGTGAGCAGTTCTTC.

In regard to this clonotype: This may stem from a read error, because a much larger clone lies one nucleotide away. V usage is TRBV12-3 or TRBV12-4 and J usage is TRBJ2-1, with a weak D call TRBD2 (5 bases). This CDR3 comprises 14 residues. Trimming stripped 2 bases from V and 5 bases from J, with 10 bases between. DNA for the CDR3: TGTGCCAGCAGTTTATTTAGCGAGAACAATGAGCAGTTCTTC. This translates into CASSLFSENNEQFF.

CDR3 sequence: CASSYSLFWSGELFF. CDR3 sequence (DNA): TGTGCCAGCAGTTACTCTCTCTTTTGGTCCGGGGAGCTGTTTTTT. The genes are TRBV6-5 and TRBJ2-2; no clear D. Trimming shortened V by 0 bases and J by 6 bases, and 11 bases separated the two germline ends. The CDR3 runs to 15 residues. CDR1 is MNHEY, CDR2 SVGAGI, per germline.

This clonotype was picked up many times. The V call is TRBV5-1, the J call TRBJ2-5, with D possibly matching TRBD2 (5 bases). The germline V and J ends were trimmed by 2 bases and 1 base, with 9 bases remaining between them. The CDR3 length is 14 residues. The V gene's germline CDR1 is SGHRS and CDR2 YFSETQ. The CDR3 protein is CASSFSVPQETQYF. Written as DNA, the CDR3 is TGCGCCAGCAGCTTTAGCGTACCCCAAGAGACCCAGTACTTC.